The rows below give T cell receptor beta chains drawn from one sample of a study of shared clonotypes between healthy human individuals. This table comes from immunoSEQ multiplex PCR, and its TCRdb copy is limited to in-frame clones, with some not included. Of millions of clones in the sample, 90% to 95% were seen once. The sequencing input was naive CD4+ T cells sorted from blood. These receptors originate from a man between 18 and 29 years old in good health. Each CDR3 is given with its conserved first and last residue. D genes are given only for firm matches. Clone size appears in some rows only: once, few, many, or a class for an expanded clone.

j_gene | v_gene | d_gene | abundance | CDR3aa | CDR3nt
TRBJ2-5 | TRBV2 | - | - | CASSEAETQYF | TGTGCCAGCAGTGAAGCCGAGACCCAGTACTTC
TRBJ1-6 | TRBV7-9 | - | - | CASSERDTGSLHF | TGTGCCAGCAGCGAGCGGGACACGGGGTCCCTCCACTTT
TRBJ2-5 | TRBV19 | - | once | CASSLLGGFETQYF | TGTGCCAGTAGTCTCCTGGGGGGTTTTGAGACCCAGTACTTC
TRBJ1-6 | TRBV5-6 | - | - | CASSLNRRTGLSPLHF | TGTGCCAGCAGCTTGAATAGAAGAACAGGGCTATCTCCCCTCCACTTT
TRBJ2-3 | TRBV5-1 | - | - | CASSLEAGGTDTQYF | TGCGCCAGCAGCCTAGAAGCGGGTGGGACAGATACGCAGTATTTT
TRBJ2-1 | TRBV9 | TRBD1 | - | CASSARQGRNEQFF | TGTGCCAGCAGCGCCCGACAGGGTCGGAATGAGCAGTTCTTC
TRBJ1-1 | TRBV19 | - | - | CASSIRAGNTEAFF | TGTGCCAGTAGTATCCGGGCGGGGAACACTGAAGCTTTCTTT
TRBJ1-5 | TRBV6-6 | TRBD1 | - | CASSRQGSNQPQHF | TGTGCCAGCAGCCGACAGGGGAGCAATCAGCCCCAGCATTTT
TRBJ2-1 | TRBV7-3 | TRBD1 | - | CASSLGTAYNEQFF | TGTGCCAGCAGCTTAGGGACAGCTTACAATGAGCAGTTCTTC
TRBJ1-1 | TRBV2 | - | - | CASSVGGAGATEAFF | TGTGCCAGCAGTGTCGGGGGCGCGGGGGCCACTGAAGCTTTCTTT
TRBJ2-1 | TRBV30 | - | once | CAWNGRYNEQFF | TGTGCCTGGAATGGACGTTACAATGAGCAGTTCTTC
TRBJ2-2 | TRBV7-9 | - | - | CASRTTEVGGELFF | TGTGCCAGCAGGACGACAGAGGTCGGCGGGGAGCTGTTTTTT
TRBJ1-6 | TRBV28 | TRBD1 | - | CASSAPGQGPGSLHF | TGTGCCAGCAGTGCGCCGGGACAGGGTCCGGGATCCCTCCACTTT
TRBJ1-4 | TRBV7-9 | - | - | CASSLDRGHEKLFF | TGTGCCAGCAGCTTAGACCGCGGCCATGAAAAACTGTTTTTT
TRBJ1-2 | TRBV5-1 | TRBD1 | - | CASSQDRNYGYTF | TGCGCCAGCAGCCAGGACAGGAACTATGGCTACACCTTC
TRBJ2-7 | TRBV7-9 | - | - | CASSLGSGSSSYEQYF | TGTGCCAGCAGCTTAGGGTCGGGTAGCAGCTCCTACGAGCAGTACTTC
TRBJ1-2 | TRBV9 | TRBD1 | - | CASSWRVGQGDYGYTF | TGTGCCAGCAGCTGGCGGGTCGGACAGGGGGACTATGGCTACACCTTC
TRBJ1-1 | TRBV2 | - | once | CASDRDRQRNTEAFF | TGTGCCAGTGACCGGGACCGACAGAGGAACACTGAAGCTTTCTTT
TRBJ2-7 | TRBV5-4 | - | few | CASSHTGTEQYF | TGTGCCAGCAGCCACACAGGTACCGAGCAGTACTTC
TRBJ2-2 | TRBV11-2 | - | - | CASSLGPGGELFF | TGTGCCAGCAGCTTAGGCCCGGGGGGGGAGCTGTTTTTT
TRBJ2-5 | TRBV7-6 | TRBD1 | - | CASSPDRAETQYF | TGTGCCAGCAGTCCCGACAGGGCGGAGACCCAGTACTTC
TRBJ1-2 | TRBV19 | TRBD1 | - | CASLLTGGAGYTF | TGTGCCAGCCTACTGACAGGGGGGGCCGGCTACACCTTC
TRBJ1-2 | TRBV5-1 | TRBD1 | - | CASSSRTGTILDYGYTF | TGCGCCAGCAGCTCTCGGACAGGGACGATATTGGACTATGGCTACACCTTC
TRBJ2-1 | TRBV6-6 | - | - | CASSPVNEQFF | TGTGCCAGCAGTCCCGTCAATGAGCAGTTCTTC
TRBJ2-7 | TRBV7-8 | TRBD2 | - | CASRPGTSAYEQYF | TGTGCCAGCAGGCCCGGGACTAGCGCCTACGAGCAGTACTTC
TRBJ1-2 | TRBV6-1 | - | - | CASSETSYGYTF | TGTGCCAGCAGTGAGACCAGCTATGGCTACACCTTC
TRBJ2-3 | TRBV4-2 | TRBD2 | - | CASSQDAMAAAGGPWNTQYF | TGTGCCAGCAGCCAAGATGCGATGGCCGCAGCGGGGGGGCCTTGGAATACGCAGTATTTT
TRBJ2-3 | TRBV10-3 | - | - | CAISESHTQYF | TGTGCCATCAGTGAGTCCCATACGCAGTATTTT
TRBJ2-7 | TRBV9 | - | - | CASSVDGWAYEQYF | TGTGCCAGCAGCGTAGATGGTTGGGCCTACGAGCAGTACTTC
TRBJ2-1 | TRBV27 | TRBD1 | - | CASSPVSQGAPFF | TGTGCCAGCAGCCCCGTCTCGCAGGGGGCTCCGTTCTTC
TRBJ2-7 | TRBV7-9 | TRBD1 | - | CASSDFTGQGLSSSYEQYF | TGTGCCAGCAGCGACTTCACGGGACAGGGACTTTCTAGCTCCTACGAGCAGTACTTC
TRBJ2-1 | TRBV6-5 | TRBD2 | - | CASMRGRANEQFF | TGTGCCAGCATGCGCGGGAGGGCAAATGAGCAGTTCTTC